These 23 T cell receptor beta chains were sequenced from one sample in a study of Graves' ophthalmopathy and Graves' hyperthyroidism (dated by TCRdb to the late 2010s). Reads for this sample came from an Illumina HiSeq 2000. TCR beta CDR3 regions were amplified from RNA transcripts for repertoire sequencing. A first-round RT-PCR used HTBI primers with the Qiagen OneStep RT-PCR kit, followed by a second-round multiplex PCR, size selection and purification. The raw public data were reprocessed by TCRdb itself: fastp quality trimming at Q25, MiXCR clonotype calling, in-frame beta chains only. Each CDR3 protein appears once, grouped with its most common genes and DNA. The sample includes under 200,000 distinct CDR3 sequences, with 30% to 45% observed a single time. The top ten constitute roughly 5.8% of the sample. Sequenced sample: peripheral blood. These receptors all come from a woman between 40 and 50 years old with Graves' ophthalmopathy. Donor details come from another sample of the same person, matched by shared clones.

This rearrangement joins TRBV12-3 or TRBV12-4 to TRBJ2-2; D is perhaps TRBD1 (5 bases). Between the trimmed V and J ends, which lost 2 bases and 0 bases, there was a span of 10 bases. The CDR3 runs to 16 residues. The CDR3 loop reads CASSLRGSPNTGELFF. CDR3 nucleotides: TGTGCCAGCAGTTTAAGGGGCAGCCCGAACACCGGGGAGCTGTTTTTT.

The chain combines TRBV7-2 with TRBJ2-7; 7 nucleotides agree with TRBD2. The germline gives CDR1 SGHTA, CDR2 FQGNSA. CDR3 length equals 15 residues. V dropped 1 base and J dropped 4; count of bases not matched to a gene: 7. This CDR3 is CASSLGLADGYEQYF. CDR3 DNA sequence: TGTGCCAGCAGCTTAGGGCTAGCGGATGGTTACGAGCAGTACTTC.

This clonotype was counted many times. The V and J genes are TRBV3-1 and TRBJ2-7, with 7 bases aligning to TRBD2. The ends lost 1 base at V and 2 bases at J; junction bases unmatched: 5. Germline V gives CDR1 LGHDT, CDR2 YNNKEL (reference sequence). The CDR3 is 15 residues long. CDR3 region: CASSQGRGGPYEQYF. In DNA form, the CDR3 reads TGTGCCAGCAGCCAAGGCCGGGGAGGGCCCTACGAGCAGTACTTC.

The chain recombines TRBV29-1 with TRBJ1-5; D not resolved. Germline loops: CDR1 SQVTM, CDR2 ANQGSEA. CDR3 length: 14 amino acids. With 6 bases removed from V and 2 bases from J, the gap between germline ends came to 14 bases. CDR3 DNA sequence: TGCAGCGTAGGGCTTGGAGGTGGCAATCAGCCCCAGCATTTT. The encoded protein is CSVGLGGGNQPQHF.

This clonotype came up many times. The chain links TRBV11-2 to TRBJ1-1, with 10 bases matching TRBD1. This CDR3 comprises 15 residues. V lost 2 bases and J lost 2; bases outside the gene matches: 2. CDR1 is SGHAT and CDR2 is FQNNGV in the germline V gene. The CDR3 DNA follows: TGTGCCAGCAGCTTATCGACAGGGGGCAACACTGAAGCTTTCTTT. Translating gives CASSLSTGGNTEAFF.

DNA for the CDR3: TGTGCCAGCAGTCCCTCTTTATTGAACACTGAAGCTTTCTTT. Translating gives CASSPSLLNTEAFF. The V call is TRBV12-3 or TRBV12-4, the J call TRBJ1-1; D is ambiguous. The length of the CDR3 is 14 residues. With 5 bases removed from V and 0 bases from J, the gap between germline ends came to 10 bases.

The chain recombines TRBV27 with TRBJ1-3, with D uncertain. This CDR3 spans 10 amino acids. The germline gives CDR1 MNHEY, CDR2 SMNVEV (reference sequence). Trimming took 4 bases from V and 7 from J, leaving 2 bases between them. As DNA, the CDR3 is TGTGCCAGCAGTTGGAACACCATATATTTT. It encodes CASSWNTIYF.

This clonotype was detected once. J is TRBJ1-1 and V is TRBV12-3 or TRBV12-4; TRBD1 agrees at 10 bases. This CDR3 has 14 residues. The junction had 6 bases not matched to a gene; V was cut back by 6 bases and J by 5 bases. CDR3 coding DNA: TGTGCCAGCAGACAAAGGGACAGGGGAACTGAAGCTTTCTTT. This translates into CASRQRDRGTEAFF.

This clonotype was seen repeatedly, ten times or more. The V gene is TRBV5-1, the J gene TRBJ2-5; D is unresolved. Germline V CDR1 and CDR2: SGHRS, YFSETQ. V lost 0 bases, J lost 1 base, and 7 bases lay in between. The CDR3 contains 14 residues. The CDR3 loop is CASSLAILQETQYF. The CDR3 coding sequence is TGCGCCAGCAGCTTGGCCATCCTCCAAGAGACCCAGTACTTC. The full variable domain, its missing parts supplied by reference TRBV5-1 and TRBJ2-5, is KAGVTQTPRYLIKTRGQQVTLSCSPISGHRSVSWYQQTPGQGLQFLFEYFSETQRNKGNFPGRFSGRQFSNSRSEMNVSTLELGDSALYLCASSLAILQETQYFGPGTRLLVL.

This clonotype has ten or more counts. J is TRBJ1-3 and V is TRBV12-3 or TRBV12-4; possible D gene TRBD1, 6 bases. V was pared by 5 bases and J by 0 bases, with 11 bases between. This CDR3 contains 15 residues. The CDR3 protein is CASSAGTRSGNTIYF. The CDR3 DNA sequence: TGTGCCAGCAGTGCAGGGACACGCTCTGGAAACACCATATATTTT.

This clonotype appeared many times. The chain joins TRBV7-9 to TRBJ1-1; perhaps TRBD1 as D (6 bases). V was trimmed by 5 bases and J by 0 bases, leaving 10 bases between them. This CDR3 has 14 amino acids. Looked up from germline, CDR1 is SEHNR and CDR2 is FQNEAQ (reference sequence). CDR3 bases: TGTGCCAGCAGCAATACAGGGATGAACACTGAAGCTTTCTTT. This encodes CASSNTGMNTEAFF.

The chain uses TRBV6-2 or TRBV6-3 and TRBJ2-7; D possibly matches TRBD1 or TRBD2 (5 bases each). CDR1 MNHEY and CDR2 SVGEGT come from the germline V gene. The CDR3 is made up of 14 amino acids. V was pared by 8 bases and J by 1 base, with 15 bases between. CDR3 coding DNA: TGTGCCAGCGAATCCCGGGACCAGTCCTACGAGCAGTACTTC. Amino acid sequence: CASESRDQSYEQYF.

The V gene is TRBV7-9, the J gene TRBJ1-1, with D unresolved. The CDR3 contains 14 residues. V was pared by 2 bases and J by 1 base, with 8 bases between. Germline V gene sequence: CDR1 SEHNR, CDR2 FQNEAQ (reference sequence). Written as DNA, the CDR3 is TGTGCCAGCAGCTTACAGGCTCCGAACACTGAAGCTTTCTTT. As protein: CASSLQAPNTEAFF. Drawing the rest from reference TRBV7-9 and TRBJ1-1, the complete variable domain is DTGVSQNPRHKITKRGQNVTFRCDPISEHNRLYWYRQTLGQGPEFLTYFQNEAQLEKSRLLSDRFSAERPKGSFSTLEIQRTEQGDSAMYLCASSLQAPNTEAFFGQGTRLTVV.

At least ten counts were recorded for this clonotype. The genes are TRBV28 and TRBJ2-2, with TRBD1 matching over 9 bases. The CDR3 is 16 amino acids. V gave up 2 bases and J gave up 4 bases; unmatched junction bases: 5. Germline assignment: CDR1 MDHEN and CDR2 SYDVKM. The CDR3 loop reads CASSLGATGGTGELFF. The CDR3 DNA reads TGTGCCAGCAGTTTAGGGGCGACAGGGGGCACCGGGGAGCTGTTTTTT.

The chain uses TRBV20-1 and TRBJ2-7; possible D gene TRBD1, 5 bases. The germline gives CDR1 DFQATT, CDR2 SNEGSKA (reference sequence). The V gene lost 1 base and the J gene lost 0 bases, with 7 bases spanning the gap. CDR3 length: 13 amino acids. The CDR3 nucleotides are TGCAGTGCTAGAGCGGACATCTCCTACGAGCAGTACTTC. This encodes CSARADISYEQYF.

In DNA form, the CDR3 reads TGTGCCAGCAGCTTTTCGACAGGGTACTCCTACGAGCAGTACTTC. This translates into CASSFSTGYSYEQYF. The gene calls are TRBV7-8 and TRBJ2-7; TRBD1 agrees at 7 bases. J lost 0 bases, V lost 3 bases, and 5 bases had no gene match. The CDR3 is 15 amino acids. Germline-derived CDR1 and CDR2 are SGHVS and FQNEAQ.

This clonotype was observed many times. The V gene is TRBV6-5, the J gene TRBJ1-6, with D tentatively TRBD1 (6 bases). The germline V and J ends were trimmed by 0 bases and 5 bases, with 11 bases remaining between them. Per germline, CDR1 MNHEY and CDR2 SVGAGI. The CDR3 loop spans 16 amino acids. The CDR3 is CASSYSAGANNSPLHF. CDR3 in DNA: TGTGCCAGCAGTTACTCGGCAGGGGCTAATAATTCACCCCTCCACTTT.

V and J are TRBV6-1 and TRBJ1-2; no definite D call. V was trimmed by 5 bases and J by 4 bases, leaving 14 bases between them. Germline V CDR1 and CDR2: MNHNS, SASEGT. CDR3 length: 14 residues. The DNA of the CDR3 is TGTGCCAGCAGTCGTACATCGGCCGCCTATGGCTACACCTTC. It codes for CASSRTSAAYGYTF.

This clonotype was counted many times. The rearrangement uses TRBV12-3 or TRBV12-4 and TRBJ2-5, with no clear D. The CDR3 is made up of 17 amino acids. V was clipped by 0 bases and J by 2 bases, with 16 bases between them. CDR3 residues: CASSLALVVAAQETQYF. CDR3 DNA sequence: TGTGCCAGCAGTTTAGCGCTGGTGGTGGCGGCTCAAGAGACCCAGTACTTC.

This clonotype was detected many times. The chain recombines TRBV11-1 with TRBJ1-2, with D tentatively TRBD1 (6 bases). With 5 bases removed from V and 8 bases from J, the gap between germline ends came to 15 bases. This CDR3 spans 13 amino acids. CDR1 is SGHAT and CDR2 is FQDESV in the germline V gene (reference sequence). This chain's CDR3 is CASSARNRDGYTF. The CDR3 DNA follows: TGTGCCAGCAGCGCAAGAAACAGGGACGGCTACACCTTC. Full variable domain (outside the CDR3, taken from reference TRBV11-1 and TRBJ1-2): EAEVAQSPRYKITEKSQAVAFWCDPISGHATLYWYRQILGQGPELLVQFQDESVVDDSQLPKDRFSAERLKGVDSTLKIQPAELGDSAMYLCASSARNRDGYTFGSGTRLTVV.

The chain carries TRBV24-1 and TRBJ1-1, with D tentatively TRBD1 (5 bases). The CDR3 runs 14 residues. Germline lookup yields CDR1 KGHDR and CDR2 SFDVKD. Deletions cut 6 bases from V and 2 bases from J, with 12 bases between. Here the CDR3 DNA reads TGTGCCACCAGTTCCGCCAGGGCTAACACTGAAGCTTTCTTT. Amino acids: CATSSARANTEAFF.

This clonotype has at least ten counts. This sequence joins TRBV6-1 and TRBJ2-7; 10 nucleotides match TRBD2. Germline V gives CDR1 MNHNS, CDR2 SASEGT. The CDR3 has 14 residues. The ends lost 6 bases at V and 1 base at J; junction bases unmatched: 3. The CDR3 coding sequence is TGTGCCAGCAGATCTAGCGGGAGATCCTACGAGCAGTACTTC. Its translation is CASRSSGRSYEQYF.

This clonotype was recorded at least ten times. V gene TRBV27 combines with J gene TRBJ2-7; 8 nucleotides match TRBD1. Germline V gives CDR1 MNHEY, CDR2 SMNVEV (reference sequence). The CDR3 extends over 14 amino acids. Losses at the gene ends were 6 bases for V and 7 bases for J; bases not matched to a gene: 11. This CDR3 is CASRSGTGVREQYF. The CDR3 DNA follows: TGTGCCAGCAGATCCGGGACAGGTGTGAGGGAGCAGTACTTC.